This TCR beta chain came from a study of cytomegalovirus exposure and HLA in healthy donors. A note on this clone: Its antigen is still unknown.

General study points: TCR clusters originating in the first cohort tended to co-occur in the 100 to 150 validation repertoires, according to a later analysis.

Measured with immunoSEQ multiplex PCR; TCRdb has only the in-frame clones, and not every one. The table includes about 220,000 clones, roughly 88% detected once. The CDR3 loop spans 17 amino acids. Trimming took 0 bases from V and 2 from J, leaving 16 bases between them. The V gene's germline CDR1 is MGHRA and CDR2 YSYEKL. The clonotype originates from a woman under 40 in good health and CMV-seropositive. The gene calls are TRBV4-1 and TRBJ1-1; D is perhaps TRBD1 (5 bases). Sequencing was done on a sample of PBMCs. CDR3 sequence: CASSQERGLSANTEAFF. Here the CDR3 DNA reads TGCGCCAGCAGCCAAGAGAGGGGACTCTCCGCTAACACTGAAGCTTTCTTT.